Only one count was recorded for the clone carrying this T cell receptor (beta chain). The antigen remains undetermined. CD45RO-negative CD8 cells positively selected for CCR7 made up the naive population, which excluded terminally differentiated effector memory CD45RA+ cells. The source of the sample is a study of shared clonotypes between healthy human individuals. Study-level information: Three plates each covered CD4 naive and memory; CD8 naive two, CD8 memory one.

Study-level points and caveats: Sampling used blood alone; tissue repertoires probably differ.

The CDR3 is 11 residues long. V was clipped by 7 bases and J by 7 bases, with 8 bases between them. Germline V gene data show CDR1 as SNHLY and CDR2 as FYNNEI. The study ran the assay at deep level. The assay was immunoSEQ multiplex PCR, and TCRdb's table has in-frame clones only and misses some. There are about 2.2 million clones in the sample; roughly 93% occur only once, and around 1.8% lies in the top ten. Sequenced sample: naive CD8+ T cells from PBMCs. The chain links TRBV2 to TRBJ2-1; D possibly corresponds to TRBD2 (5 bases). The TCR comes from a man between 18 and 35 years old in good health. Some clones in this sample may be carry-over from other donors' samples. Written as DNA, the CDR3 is TGTGCCAGCACTGGCGGGAATGAGCAGTTCTTC. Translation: CASTGGNEQFF.